The 24 T cell receptor beta chains in this list originate from one sample, sequenced in a study of T cell responses to AZD1222 COVID-19 vaccine (dated by TCRdb to the early 2020s). Library preparation was by the immunoSEQ multiplex PCR assay. TCRdb holds this immuneACCESS table with in-frame rearrangements only. Some clones are missing; in checked studies, unresolved V genes explain under half, and the rest has no known cause. For this sample the table gives 130,000 or so clones, of which over 90% were detected only once. Approximately 6.3% of the sample comes from the top ten. The time point label here, explained by the study, means: baseline before first vaccination. Sequencing used peripheral blood, obtained on day 0 of AZD1222 vaccination. The receptors stem from an adult in good health.

The V call is TRBV15, the J call TRBJ2-3; no definite D call. The CDR3 covers 13 residues. Germline lookup yields CDR1 LNHNV and CDR2 YYDKDF (reference sequence). Trimming cost V 5 bases and J 4 bases, with 10 bases left between them. The CDR3 is CATSGRHSDTQYF. The CDR3 bases are TGTGCCACCAGCGGCCGACATTCAGATACGCAGTATTTT.

This chain joins TRBV3-1 (or the pseudogene TRBV3-2) and TRBJ2-2, with 11 positions matching TRBD2. Per germline, CDR1 LGHDT and CDR2 YNNKEL (reference sequence). Losses at the gene ends were 3 bases for V and 6 bases for J; bases not matched to a gene: 6. The CDR3 sequence is 16 residues long. CDR3 coding DNA: TGTGCCAGCAGCCATGCTAGCGGGAGGCCGGCCGGGGAGCTGTTTTTT. Encoded protein: CASSHASGRPAGELFF.

The chain carries TRBV7-2 and TRBJ2-1; 9 bases agree with TRBD2. Germline V gene sequence: CDR1 SGHTA, CDR2 FQGNSA. With 5 bases clipped from V and 4 bases from J, the junction kept 9 bases outside the gene matches. The CDR3 is 16 residues long. CDR3 sequence: CASSQRTAGGYNEQFF. The CDR3 nucleotides read TGTGCCAGCAGCCAAAGGACGGCGGGAGGGTACAATGAGCAGTTCTTC.

V gene TRBV28 combines with J gene TRBJ2-5; D uncertain. The V gene lost 6 bases and the J gene lost 4 bases, with 21 bases spanning the gap. The CDR3 totals 16 residues. CDR1 and CDR2 from the germline V gene are MDHEN and SYDVKM. CDR3 sequence: CASSPPRPKGRETQYF. CDR3 sequence (DNA): TGTGCCAGCAGCCCCCCGAGACCTAAGGGTAGAGAGACCCAGTACTTC.

This clone occurred once. V is TRBV13 and J is TRBJ1-2, with D unresolved. The CDR3 has 11 amino acids. Germline V lookup: CDR1 PRHDT, CDR2 FYEKMQ (reference sequence). V lost 5 bases to trimming and J lost 8 bases, with 9 bases between them. CDR3 sequence (DNA): TGTGCCAGCAGCCCGCCCGAGGGCTACACCTTC. Translation gives CASSPPEGYTF. Full variable domain (remainder filled in from reference TRBV13 and TRBJ1-2): AAGVIQSPRHLIKEKRETATLKCYPIPRHDTVYWYQQGPGQDPQFLISFYEKMQSDKGSIPDRFSAQQFSDYHSELNMSSLELGDSALYFCASSPPEGYTFGSGTRLTVV.

This chain connects TRBV21-1 to TRBJ2-4. TRBV21-1 constitutes a pseudogene. The CDR3 has 18 amino acids. In DNA form, the CDR3 reads TGTGCCAGCAGCAAAAGTCGGCGGGACATACTAGCCAAAAACATTCAGTACTTC. Protein: CASSKSRRDILAKNIQYF.

The CDR3 sequence: CARPEGQGHGYTF. The CDR3 nucleotides are TGTGCCCGTCCCGAGGGGCAGGGGCATGGCTACACCTTC. This chain joins TRBV9 and TRBJ1-2; D possibly corresponds to TRBD1 (6 bases). Germline V gives CDR1 SGDLS, CDR2 YYNGEE. Deletions cut 10 bases from V and 6 bases from J, with 19 bases between. CDR3 length: 13 residues.

The chain is built from TRBV7-2 and TRBJ2-7; D call uncertain. The germline CDR1 and CDR2 sequences are SGHTA and FQGNSA. The V end lost 4 bases, the J end lost 0 bases, and 10 bases lay between the germline ends. This CDR3 has 14 amino acids. The CDR3 here is CASSYGSLSYEQYF. The CDR3 region has the DNA TGTGCCAGCAGCTATGGTAGCCTCTCCTACGAGCAGTACTTC.

The chain employs TRBV3-1 (or the pseudogene TRBV3-2) and TRBJ2-1; 14 bases match TRBD2. V lost 0 bases and J lost 4; bases outside the gene matches: 8. Germline V gives CDR1 LGHDT, CDR2 YNNKEL (reference sequence). This CDR3 is 19 amino acids long. CDR3 loop: CASSQDPRLAGGHYNEQFF. CDR3 coding DNA: TGTGCCAGCAGCCAAGATCCCCGACTAGCGGGAGGGCATTACAATGAGCAGTTCTTC.

This clone was counted only a few times. The chain links TRBV30 to TRBJ2-7; TRBD2 matches 10 bases. The V gene's germline CDR1 is GTSNPN and CDR2 SVGIG (reference sequence). This CDR3 is built from 15 residues. J was trimmed by 2 bases and V by 0 bases; bases with no gene match: 4. Here the CDR3 reads CAWSVGLAVPYEQYF. For the CDR3, the DNA is TGTGCCTGGAGTGTAGGACTAGCGGTTCCCTACGAGCAGTACTTC.

The chain combines TRBV7-9 with TRBJ2-7, with D possibly being TRBD1 or TRBD2 (5 bases each). Germline CDR1 is SEHNR and CDR2 is FQNEAQ (reference sequence). V lost 0 bases, J lost 1 base, and 10 bases lay in between. The CDR3 runs to 15 residues. The CDR3 is CASSLAGTDSYEQYF. The DNA of the CDR3 is TGTGCCAGCAGCTTAGCGGGGACGGATTCCTACGAGCAGTACTTC.

A word on this clone: Distinct nucleotide sequences in the sample also encode this CDR3. V gene TRBV2 combines with J gene TRBJ2-3, with 9 bases fitting TRBD1. The V and J ends lost 6 bases and 2 bases, in that order; junction bases with no gene match: 6. The CDR3 is 15 residues long. Germline CDR1 is SNHLY and CDR2 is FYNNEI. The CDR3 DNA reads as TGTGCCAGCAGCCCCGGGACAGGGTCCACAGATACGCAGTATTTT. Encoded protein: CASSPGTGSTDTQYF.

The V gene is TRBV7-8, the J gene TRBJ1-1; D gene ambiguous. The CDR3 totals 14 residues. V lost 1 base to trimming and J lost 10 bases, with 16 bases between them. In germline, CDR1 is SGHVS, CDR2 FQNEAQ. In DNA, the CDR3 is TGTGCCAGCAGCTTAGGTCTATGGGTGTGGGGAGCTTTCTTT. Its protein product is CASSLGLWVWGAFF.

This rearrangement joins TRBV30 to TRBJ1-1; D call uncertain. V lost 2 bases, J lost 1 base, and 5 bases lay in between. The CDR3 spans 12 residues. Per the germline V gene, CDR1 is GTSNPN and CDR2 is SVGIG (reference sequence). The CDR3 region is CAWSRQNTEAFF. CDR3 nucleotides: TGTGCCTGGAGTAGACAGAACACTGAAGCTTTCTTT. The entire variable domain, with the rest obtained from reference TRBV30 and TRBJ1-1, is as follows: SQTIHQWPATLVQPVGSPLSLECTVEGTSNPNLYWYRQAAGRGLQLLFYSVGIGQISSEVPQNLSASRPQDRQFILSSKKLLLSDSGFYLCAWSRQNTEAFFGQGTRLTVV.

This chain uses TRBV3-1 (or the pseudogene TRBV3-2) with TRBJ2-4; TRBD2 matches 11 bases. With 1 base clipped from V and 3 bases from J, the junction kept 8 bases outside the gene matches. The CDR3 is 18 residues long. CDR1 LGHDT and CDR2 YNNKEL come from the germline V gene (reference sequence). The CDR3 protein is CASSQGPPGLADKNIQYF. DNA of the CDR3: TGTGCCAGCAGCCAAGGCCCTCCGGGACTAGCGGACAAAAACATTCAGTACTTC.

The chain couples TRBV6-6 to TRBJ2-3; D is ambiguous. Germline CDR1 and CDR2: MNHNY and SVGAGI (reference sequence). V was shortened by 7 bases and J by 4 bases, with 15 bases between the two germline ends. This CDR3 region has 14 residues. The CDR3: CASTTSERADTQYF. CDR3 sequence (DNA): TGTGCCAGCACTACCTCTGAACGAGCAGATACGCAGTATTTT.

This chain links TRBV19 with TRBJ1-5; D is uncertain. The germline gives CDR1 LNHDA, CDR2 SQIVND (reference sequence). The CDR3 consists of 13 residues. The germline V and J ends were trimmed by 8 bases and 6 bases, with 14 bases remaining between them. This CDR3 is CASGEVLRQPQHF. The CDR3 DNA sequence: TGTGCCAGTGGTGAGGTTCTGCGTCAGCCCCAGCATTTT.

The rearrangement links TRBV18 to TRBJ2-1, with unresolved D. The CDR3 totals 13 residues. Trimming took 8 bases from V and 7 from J, leaving 15 bases between them. Germline values: CDR1 KGHSH, CDR2 LQKENI. The CDR3 spells CASHRSLGNEQFF. CDR3 nucleotide sequence: TGTGCCAGCCACCGTAGCCTGGGAAATGAGCAGTTCTTC.

The J gene is TRBJ1-4, the V gene TRBV6-5; no firm D call. The ends were cut back, 8 bases at V and 5 bases at J, with 12 bases in the middle. This CDR3 is built from 13 residues. The V gene's germline CDR1 is MNHEY and CDR2 SVGAGI. The CDR3: CASSVDRNEKLFF. CDR3 sequence (DNA): TGTGCCAGCTCAGTTGATCGGAATGAAAAACTGTTTTTT.

The chain uses TRBV19 and TRBJ1-2; a weak D match, TRBD1 (5 bases). V shed 9 bases and J shed 0 bases, with 17 bases lying between them. CDR1 is LNHDA, CDR2 SQIVND, per germline (reference sequence). The CDR3 runs to 15 residues. CDR3 in DNA: TGTGCCAGCCGACAGAGTCTTACAGCTAACTATGGCTACACCTTC. It encodes CASRQSLTANYGYTF.

V usage is TRBV14 and J usage is TRBJ2-3; the D is unclear. The CDR3 covers 13 residues. Trimming removed 4 bases from V and 9 bases from J, with 14 bases in between. Germline lookup yields CDR1 SGHDN and CDR2 FVKESK. The chain's CDR3 is CASSRFDLGTQYF. CDR3 DNA: TGTGCCAGCAGCCGATTTGACTTGGGAACGCAGTATTTT.

The J gene is TRBJ2-7, the V gene TRBV27; 11 bases line up with TRBD2. The germline V gene has CDR1 MNHEY and CDR2 SMNVEV (reference sequence). Unmatched junction bases numbered 3, after V lost 6 bases and J lost 5 bases. The CDR3 is 13 amino acids. CDR3 DNA: TGTGCCAGCAGCCCTAGCGGGAGGAACGAGCAGTACTTC. Protein product: CASSPSGRNEQYF.

The CDR3 nucleotides read TGCGCCAGCAGCCAGTACCGGACAGGACAGAATAAGGCCTACGAGCAGTACTTC. Translating it yields CASSQYRTGQNKAYEQYF. The V and J genes are TRBV4-1 and TRBJ2-7; TRBD1 matches at 7 bases. The V gene end was trimmed by 3 bases and the J gene end by 2 bases; junction bases not matched to a gene: 16. Per germline, CDR1 MGHRA and CDR2 YSYEKL. This CDR3 is built from 18 residues.

In its sample, this clone was seen once. The chain carries TRBV9 and TRBJ2-3, with D unresolved. CDR1 is SGDLS, CDR2 YYNGEE, per germline. This CDR3 has 15 residues. Trimming stripped 2 bases from V and 1 base from J, with 11 bases between. The CDR3 DNA is TGTGCCAGCAGCGTCTTTGTAGAAGGCACAGATACGCAGTATTTT. Translating it yields CASSVFVEGTDTQYF.